A selection of T cell receptor beta chains follows, all from one sample in a study of blood T cell repertoires in COVID-19. The table came from immunoSEQ multiplex PCR; TCRdb's copy has only in-frame clones and leaves some out. In the table there are over 100,000 clones, 75% to 90% of which are singletons. The sample consisted of peripheral blood. The receptors come from a woman in her sixties or seventies with acute or convalescent COVID-19. Each CDR3 is given with its conserved first and last residue. A D gene is named only where the DNA matches it firmly. The size field is filled for only some rows; it gives once, few, many or a size class.

D gene,V gene,J gene,clone size,CDR3 protein,CDR3 DNA
-,TRBV12-3/TRBV12-4,TRBJ2-1,-,CASSLEGLVEFF,TGTGCCAGCAGTTTAGAGGGGCTAGTCGAGTTCTTC
-,TRBV11-2,TRBJ1-1,-,CASSPARSSMNTEAFF,TGTGCCAGCAGCCCGGCCCGCAGTAGCATGAACACTGAAGCTTTCTTT
TRBD1,TRBV29-1,TRBJ1-1,-,CSVKQGDEAFF,TGCAGCGTCAAACAGGGGGACGAGGCTTTCTTT
-,TRBV7-3,TRBJ2-3,-,CASSKSATDTQYF,TGTGCCAGCAGCAAGAGCGCTACAGATACGCAGTATTTT
TRBD2,TRBV18,TRBJ2-5,-,CASSPPAGTSGRWASETQYF,TGTGCCAGCTCACCGCCCGCCGGGACTAGCGGGAGGTGGGCCTCGGAGACCCAGTACTTC
-,TRBV12-5,TRBJ2-5,-,CASGSTTSRRETQYF,TGTGCTAGTGGTTCGACAACTAGCCGTCGAGAGACCCAGTACTTC
TRBD1,TRBV6-6,TRBJ1-1,-,CASRDRGSGTEAFF,TGTGCCAGCAGGGACAGGGGGTCGGGGACTGAAGCTTTCTTT
TRBD1,TRBV7-8,TRBJ1-5,-,CASSSQGRGSNQPQHF,TGTGCCAGCAGTTCACAGGGGAGAGGGAGCAATCAGCCCCAGCATTTT
-,TRBV28,TRBJ1-2,-,CASSLSGYYGYTF,TGTGCCAGCAGTTTATCAGGTTACTATGGCTACACCTTC
-,TRBV7-2,TRBJ1-4,-,CASSSRGGVSNEKLFF,TGTGCCAGCAGCTCGCGCGGGGGCGTGTCTAATGAAAAACTGTTTTTT
-,TRBV2,TRBJ1-6,once,CASSLTWSSYNSPLHF,TGTGCCAGCAGTTTGACCTGGAGCTCCTATAATTCACCCCTCCACTTT
TRBD2,TRBV27,TRBJ2-3,few,CARRWTSGITDTQYF,TGTGCCAGAAGATGGACTAGCGGGATTACAGATACGCAGTATTTT
TRBD1,TRBV5-1,TRBJ2-7,-,CASSLERGPYEQYF,TGCGCCAGCAGCTTGGAAAGGGGGCCCTACGAGCAGTACTTC
TRBD1,TRBV5-6,TRBJ2-7,-,CASSWGQGNSYEQYF,TGTGCCAGCAGCTGGGGACAGGGCAACTCCTACGAGCAGTACTTC
-,TRBV10-3,TRBJ2-7,-,CATQGALPDEQYF,TGTGCCACCCAAGGGGCCCTCCCGGACGAGCAGTACTTC
TRBD1,TRBV7-6,TRBJ1-1,-,CASSLALMGQGANTEAFF,TGTGCCAGCAGCTTAGCGTTAATGGGCCAGGGGGCGAACACTGAAGCTTTCTTT
TRBD2,TRBV4-1,TRBJ2-3,-,CASSQLAGGTYTQYF,TGCGCCAGCAGCCAACTAGCGGGGGGCACATATACGCAGTATTTT
TRBD1,TRBV30,TRBJ1-5,once,CAWNMDRERNQPQHF,TGTGCCTGGAATATGGACAGGGAAAGGAATCAGCCCCAGCATTTT
TRBD2,TRBV10-3,TRBJ2-7,-,CAITGGYEQYF,TGTGCCATCACGGGGGGGTACGAGCAGTACTTC
-,TRBV3-1/TRBV3-2,TRBJ2-3,-,CASSQDTLATQYF,TGTGCCAGCAGCCAAGATACACTAGCAACGCAGTATTTT
TRBD1,TRBV5-1,TRBJ1-3,-,CASSSGQFGGNTIYF,TGCGCCAGCAGTTCGGGACAGTTCGGAGGAAACACCATATATTTT
-,TRBV4-1,TRBJ1-3,-,CASSKGGGSGNTIYF,TGCGCCAGCAGCAAGGGAGGGGGCTCTGGAAACACCATATATTTT
TRBD1,TRBV4-1,TRBJ1-1,-,CASSQDQGARTEAFF,TGCGCCAGCAGCCAAGATCAGGGGGCTCGAACTGAAGCTTTCTTT
-,TRBV28,TRBJ1-5,once,CASSLSLAGNQPQHF,TGTGCCAGCAGTTTATCCTTGGCGGGCAATCAGCCCCAGCATTTT
TRBD1,TRBV19,TRBJ2-7,-,CASSGRTGGTYEQYF,TGTGCCAGTAGTGGACGGACAGGGGGAACCTACGAGCAGTACTTC
-,TRBV6-1,TRBJ1-4,-,CASSETYYEKLFF,TGTGCCAGCAGTGAAACTTATTATGAAAAACTGTTTTTT
TRBD1,TRBV4-1,TRBJ1-2,-,CASSPGTGTNYGYTF,TGCGCCAGCAGCCCCGGGACAGGGACTAACTATGGCTACACCTTC
TRBD1,TRBV5-3,TRBJ1-5,-,CARSPGQASYSNQPQHF,TGTGCCAGAAGCCCGGGACAGGCCTCGTATAGCAATCAGCCCCAGCATTTT
-,TRBV18,TRBJ2-7,-,CASSGGHSYEQYF,TGTGCCAGCTCAGGCGGGCACTCCTACGAGCAGTACTTC
-,TRBV5-1,TRBJ1-1,-,CASSLTGRGTEAFF,TGCGCCAGCAGCTTAACAGGGAGGGGGACTGAAGCTTTCTTT
TRBD1,TRBV2,TRBJ2-2,few,CASSVGQGAGELFF,TGTGCCAGCAGTGTCGGGCAGGGGGCTGGGGAGCTGTTTTTT
-,TRBV6-5,TRBJ1-6,-,CASSLGLINSPLHF,TGTGCCAGCAGTCTCGGACTGATTAATTCACCCCTCCACTTT
-,TRBV5-8,TRBJ2-5,-,CASSLAGGETQYF,TGTGCCAGCAGCTTGGCCGGGGGAGAGACCCAGTACTTC
-,TRBV4-1,TRBJ2-7,-,CASSQDGANYEQYF,TGCGCCAGCAGCCAAGACGGTGCTAACTACGAGCAGTACTTC
TRBD1,TRBV24-1,TRBJ2-1,-,CAPLKGQGATRTYNEQFF,TGTGCACCGCTTAAGGGACAGGGGGCCACCCGCACCTACAATGAGCAGTTCTTC
-,TRBV5-8,TRBJ2-3,-,CASSYRQAPDTQYF,TGTGCCAGCAGCTATAGACAGGCGCCAGATACGCAGTATTTT
-,TRBV9,TRBJ1-4,-,CASSVEGSRNEKLFF,TGTGCCAGCAGCGTAGAGGGGTCGAGAAATGAAAAACTGTTTTTT
TRBD1,TRBV6-2/TRBV6-3,TRBJ2-7,-,CASSRDRASYEQYF,TGTGCCAGCAGTAGGGACAGAGCCTCCTACGAGCAGTACTTC
-,TRBV12-3/TRBV12-4,TRBJ1-4,-,CASSLGGEGKLFF,TGTGCCAGCAGCTTAGGGGGGGAGGGAAAACTGTTTTTT
-,TRBV30,TRBJ1-2,-,CAWSVRIEGGYTF,TGTGCCTGGAGTGTACGCATTGAGGGTGGCTACACCTTC
-,TRBV19,TRBJ1-4,once,CASRNRAANEKLFF,TGTGCCAGTAGGAACAGGGCGGCTAATGAAAAACTGTTTTTT
-,TRBV28,TRBJ2-2,once,CASSSAGARTGELFF,TGTGCCAGCAGTTCCGCAGGGGCGAGGACCGGGGAGCTGTTTTTT
TRBD1,TRBV19,TRBJ1-3,once,CASSTSGQGAGNTIYF,TGTGCCAGTAGTACCTCAGGACAGGGAGCTGGAAACACCATATATTTT
-,TRBV5-1,TRBJ1-3,-,CASSSQVKGDTIYF,TGCGCCAGCAGCTCCCAGGTCAAAGGTGACACCATATATTTT
-,TRBV5-4,TRBJ2-7,once,CASSPGLRPSSYEQYF,TGTGCCAGCAGCCCCGGTCTCCGTCCGAGCTCCTACGAGCAGTACTTC
-,TRBV7-2,TRBJ2-7,once,CASSLPGYEQYF,TGTGCCAGCAGCCTCCCGGGGTACGAGCAGTACTTC
TRBD1,TRBV6-5,TRBJ1-1,-,CASSPRTGGYTEAFF,TGTGCCAGCAGTCCCCGGACAGGGGGCTACACTGAAGCTTTCTTT
-,TRBV3-1/TRBV3-2,TRBJ2-3,-,CASSPTGDTQYF,TGTGCCAGCAGCCCCACGGGAGATACGCAGTATTTT
TRBD1,TRBV5-1,TRBJ1-5,-,CASSPRTGHQPQHF,TGCGCCAGCAGCCCGCGGACAGGTCATCAGCCCCAGCATTTT
TRBD2,TRBV3-1/TRBV3-2,TRBJ2-7,-,CASSQEPGGPEQYF,TGTGCCAGCAGCCAAGAGCCGGGGGGGCCCGAGCAGTACTTC
TRBD1,TRBV27,TRBJ2-7,-,CASSFGTGGEQYF,TGTGCCAGCAGTTTCGGGACAGGGGGAGAGCAGTACTTC
TRBD1,TRBV3-1/TRBV3-2,TRBJ2-7,once,CASSPQPQGAGEQYF,TGTGCCAGCAGCCCCCAGCCACAGGGGGCGGGGGAGCAGTACTTC
-,TRBV28,TRBJ1-1,-,CASRDSVGGNPEAFF,TGTGCCAGCAGAGACTCGGTGGGCGGGAACCCTGAAGCTTTCTTT
TRBD1,TRBV5-1,TRBJ1-1,-,CASSSGQLINTEAFF,TGCGCCAGCAGCTCGGGACAGTTGATTAACACTGAAGCTTTCTTT
-,TRBV11-2,TRBJ1-4,-,CASSRSEKLFF,TGTGCCAGCAGTCGGAGTGAAAAACTGTTTTTT
TRBD1,TRBV19,TRBJ1-6,-,CASSIPTGGVHNSPLHF,TGTGCCAGTAGTATTCCTACAGGGGGCGTCCATAATTCACCCCTCCACTTT
-,TRBV3-1/TRBV3-2,TRBJ1-4,-,CASSHFFDGGEKLFF,TGTGCCAGCAGCCATTTCTTCGACGGGGGGGAAAAACTGTTTTTT
TRBD1,TRBV15,TRBJ2-7,few,CATSTQGVYEQYF,TGTGCCACCAGCACCCAGGGGGTATACGAGCAGTACTTC
TRBD1,TRBV5-1,TRBJ1-3,-,CASSLGGTGISGNTIYF,TGCGCCAGCAGCTTGGGGGGGACAGGGATCTCTGGAAACACCATATATTTT
TRBD2,TRBV19,TRBJ2-1,-,CASSIPTSGRNEQFF,TGTGCCAGTAGTATTCCGACTAGCGGGAGGAATGAGCAGTTCTTC